Described below is a single T cell receptor (beta chain) sequence and its context. The clone's antigen remains unknown. No much larger clone exists at a distance of one base, and base qualities are not known. What the time point label conveys for this sample: blood 2 weeks post-SBRT. The label giving this sample's treatment or condition can be read as: 15 Gy SBRT to primary tumor, nephrectomy 4 weeks later. To track tumor-enriched clonotypes, serial peripheral blood was sampled from radiation-treated patients at baseline and at 2 weeks and 4 weeks after SBRT. Renal cell carcinoma with clear cell pathology was present in all patients. Genomic DNA for TCR sequencing was prepared using the QIAamp DNA Blood Mini Kit (Qiagen). Only samples passing all quality control checks were included in the analyses. Following the manufacturer's recommendations, the immunoSEQ kit was used to generate TCR beta libraries from genomic DNA. To prepare libraries, a first multiplex PCR with proprietary primers was run, followed by a second PCR that added unique barcodes, and a bead cleanup was done after each round. A kit-provided positive control reaction and a negative control reaction were included in every sample batch. The final libraries were assessed on an Agilent 4200 TapeStation D1000 ScreenTape, pooled by volume, and quantified by qPCR. An Illumina NextSeq500 fitted with a MidOutput 150-cycle cartridge performed the sequencing, running 156 Read1 cycles and 15 Index1 cycles with the kit's custom primers. The pooled library was loaded at approximately 1 pM, with a roughly 21% PhiX control spiked in. The study's processing was this. The vendor-processed data were analyzed in R, and a clonotype was defined as all T cells that share the same CDR3 nucleotide sequence. For clone abundance analyses, frequencies were normalized to the 10,000 most abundant clones in each sample. Public T cell clones, which averaged fewer than five per sample, were excluded before analysis. Tumor-enriched clonotypes and baseline blood-enriched clonotypes were defined as those with an abundance difference of at least 32-fold between compartments. A beta-binomial differential abundance model was applied to find clonotypes that expanded or contracted between blood time points. Similarity between tumor and blood repertoires was quantified using the Baroni-Urbani and Buser coefficient, and groups were compared with two-tailed Wilcoxon tests in R. TCRdb took this table from immuneACCESS and kept in-frame rearrangements with V and J called. Such tables lack part of the clones; where checked against another copy, unresolved V genes explain under half of the gap, and the rest is unexplained. V and J calls and clone size are copied from that table; D and trimming were computed from the DNA. This sample is represented by about 150,000 clones; about 87% of them were singletons. The ten largest clones take up 10% to 15% of the sample.

This specimen belongs to a study of radiation and T cells in renal cell carcinoma (dated by TCRdb to about 2020). As for the study more broadly: The samples were obtained from a clinical trial, where primary renal cell carcinomas were treated with 15 Gy stereotactic body radiation therapy and then removed by nephrectomy 4 weeks afterward. In total, roughly 53 samples underwent TCR beta sequencing: around 25 tumors plus 27 peripheral blood samples. A total of about 4 million unique CDR3 nucleotide sequences, encoding 2,500,000 or so unique CDR3 amino acid sequences, were found across all 50 or so samples.

The paper as a whole reports these results and caveats: Effects of radiation dose or scheduling on the TCR repertoire could not be addressed with the single-armed trial design. Because no pretreatment tumor biopsies were available, whether clonotypes were present in the tumor at baseline could not be determined. Tracking of blood repertoire dynamics stopped at roughly four weeks after treatment, with no follow-up past that point. An increase in top tumor clonotypes in blood was observed from baseline to 2 weeks post-radiation, followed by contraction by 4 weeks, which was taken to suggest transient expansion of tumor-resident clones.

The CDR3 holds 15 amino acids from the cysteine to the phenylalanine. Solely the CDR3 DNA is kept, with 45 bases framed from the first base. According to the germline V gene (reference sequence), CDR1 reads SEHNR and CDR2 reads FQNEAQ. V is clipped by 3 bases and J by 4 bases, and the sequence between their germline boundaries is 15 bases long. Source: blood, taken from a patient whose treatment included radiotherapy and nephrectomy. Recombination joined TRBV7-9 with TRBJ1-1; the D region possibly corresponds to TRBD1 (6 bases align). The clonotype was recovered from a woman aged 45-65 years with renal cell carcinoma. The CDR3 reads CASSFGQGSSTEAFF. In nucleotides, the sequence is TGTGCCAGCAGCTTCGGGCAGGGGTCGAGCACTGAAGCTTTCTTT.